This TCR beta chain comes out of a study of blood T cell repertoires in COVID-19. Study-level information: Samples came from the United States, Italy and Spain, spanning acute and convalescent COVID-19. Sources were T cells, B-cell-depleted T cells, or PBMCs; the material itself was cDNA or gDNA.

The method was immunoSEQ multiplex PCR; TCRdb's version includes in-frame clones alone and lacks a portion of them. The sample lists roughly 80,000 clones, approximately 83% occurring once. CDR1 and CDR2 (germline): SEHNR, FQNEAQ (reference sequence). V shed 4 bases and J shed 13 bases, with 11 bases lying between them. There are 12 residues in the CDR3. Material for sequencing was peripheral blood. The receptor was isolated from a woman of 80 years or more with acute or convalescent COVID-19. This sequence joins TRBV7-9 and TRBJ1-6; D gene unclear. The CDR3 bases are TGTGCCAGCAGCTCCGCGGGATCTCCCCTCCACTTT. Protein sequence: CASSSAGSPLHF.